This T cell receptor beta chain was obtained from a study of T cells in lung cancer brain metastases. About the research overall: Among the approximately 22 patients, 15 to 18 reported tobacco use, median 40 pack-years. Study-wide points: Most clones were lesion-specific, with limited overlap between paired lesions (mean Morisita index about 0.23). DNA fragmentation in FFPE samples may have prevented full retrieval of the infiltrating T cell repertoire.

Exclusion applied to any patient with a history of multiple malignancies. TCRdb's copy holds only in-frame clones and misses some; the assay was immunoSEQ multiplex PCR. This sample has thousands of clones, with roughly nine tenths found just once. Concerning this clone: What it recognizes is unknown.

Trimming removed 2 bases from V and 6 bases from J; junction bases left unmatched: 7. Germline V gene sequence: CDR1 GTSNPN, CDR2 SVGIG (reference sequence). The CDR3 has 14 amino acids. Sequencing was done on a sample of tumor tissue from the primary lung tumor. This TCR derives from a woman aged 50 to 60 with non-small cell lung cancer. The chain recombines TRBV30 with TRBJ1-5; 7 nucleotides line up with TRBD1. As DNA, the CDR3 is TGTGCCTGGAGTCACTCACAGGGGAGTCAGCCCCAGCATTTT. This sequence encodes CAWSHSQGSQPQHF.